These T cell receptor beta chains were read from a single sample in a study of cytomegalovirus exposure and HLA in healthy donors. Data came from immunoSEQ multiplex PCR; TCRdb stores just in-frame clones and leaves some out. This table has about 200,000 clones, approximately 81% appearing once. The sample was PBMCs. The receptors here all came from a man aged 25-45 years in good health and CMV-seronegative. CDR3s include the opening cysteine and the closing phenylalanine or tryptophan. The D gene is left open where the match is weak. Clone size is not always given. Where it is, it says once, few, many or a class for expanded clones.

TRBD1	TRBV5-1	few	TRBJ1-3	TGCGCCAGCAGCCCGGGACAGGGAGAGGTCACCATATATTTT	CASSPGQGEVTIYF
NA	TRBV6-1	NA	TRBJ2-7	TGTGCCAGCAGCCTTAGCTCCTACGAGCAGTACTTC	CASSLSSYEQYF
NA	TRBV6-1	NA	TRBJ1-4	TGTGCCGTCGACAGGCGGTCAACTAATGAAAAACTGTTTTTT	CAVDRRSTNEKLFF
NA	TRBV7-9	NA	TRBJ2-7	TGTGCCAGCATGGACGGGGTAGGGTACGAGCAGTACTTC	CASMDGVGYEQYF
NA	TRBV9	once	TRBJ1-1	TGTGCCAGCAGCGCCGATGGGGGCGCGGACACTGAAGCTTTCTTT	CASSADGGADTEAFF
TRBD1	TRBV4-2	NA	TRBJ2-6	TGTGCCAGCAGCCAAGACCTATCCGGGACAGGGTGGGACGGGGCCAACGTCCTGACTTTC	CASSQDLSGTGWDGANVLTF
NA	TRBV29-1	NA	TRBJ2-7	TGCAGCGTTGCTAACTCTAACGAGCAGTACTTC	CSVANSNEQYF
NA	TRBV7-9	NA	TRBJ2-2	TGTGCCACATCGACCCCTAGCTACACCGGGGAGCTGTTTTTT	CATSTPSYTGELFF
NA	TRBV7-9	few	TRBJ1-2	TGTGCCAGCAGCTCTAATCAGGGTTACAATGGCTACACCTTC	CASSSNQGYNGYTF
TRBD2	TRBV11-2	NA	TRBJ2-5	TGTGCCAGCAGCTTAGCTCTTCCTAGCGGGGAAGAGACCCAGTACTTC	CASSLALPSGEETQYF
NA	TRBV6-5	NA	TRBJ2-7	TGTGCCAGCAGTTACTCGAAAACCTCCTACGAGCAGTACTTC	CASSYSKTSYEQYF
TRBD1	TRBV2	NA	TRBJ2-7	TGTGCCAGCTTAGACAGGGCATACGAGCAGTACTTC	CASLDRAYEQYF
NA	TRBV4-1	NA	TRBJ2-1	TGCGCCAGCAGCCAAGAAGGGAGTAGACCAGCACAGTTCTTC	CASSQEGSRPAQFF
NA	TRBV6-5	NA	TRBJ1-2	TGTGCCAGCAGTTACTCGAGGCAGGGTGGGAACTATGGCTACACCTTC	CASSYSRQGGNYGYTF
NA	TRBV12-2	NA	TRBJ1-2	TGTGCAAGTCGCTTGGGGACAGGGGTCCCCAGGACCTATGGCTACACCTTC	CASRLGTGVPRTYGYTF
NA	TRBV2	NA	TRBJ2-7	TGTGCCAGCAGTCCGGGACTGTCCTACGAGCAGTACTTC	CASSPGLSYEQYF
NA	TRBV7-2	NA	TRBJ2-5	TGTGCCAGCAGCTTAGGTGGTAGCCGAGAGACCCAGTACTTC	CASSLGGSRETQYF
NA	TRBV18	NA	TRBJ2-6	TGTGCCAGCTCACCCGACATCTCTGGGGCCAGCGTCCTGACTTTC	CASSPDISGASVLTF
TRBD1	TRBV2	few	TRBJ1-2	TGTGCCAGCAGTGAAACAGCCGCCGGGACAGGGGGCCTCTATGGCTACACCTTC	CASSETAAGTGGLYGYTF